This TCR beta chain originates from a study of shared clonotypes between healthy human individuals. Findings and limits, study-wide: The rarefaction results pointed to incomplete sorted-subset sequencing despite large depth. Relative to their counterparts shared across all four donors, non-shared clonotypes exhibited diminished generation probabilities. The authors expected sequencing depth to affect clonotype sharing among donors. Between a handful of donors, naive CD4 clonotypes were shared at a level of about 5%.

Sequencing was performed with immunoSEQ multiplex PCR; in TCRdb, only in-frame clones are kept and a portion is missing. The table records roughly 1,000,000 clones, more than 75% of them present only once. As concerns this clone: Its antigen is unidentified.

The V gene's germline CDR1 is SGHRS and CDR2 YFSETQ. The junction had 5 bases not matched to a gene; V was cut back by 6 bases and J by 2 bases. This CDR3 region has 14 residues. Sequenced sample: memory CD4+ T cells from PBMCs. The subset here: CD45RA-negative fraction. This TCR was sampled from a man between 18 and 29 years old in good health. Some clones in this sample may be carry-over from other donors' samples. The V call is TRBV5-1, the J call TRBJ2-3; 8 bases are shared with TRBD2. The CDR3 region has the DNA TGCGCCAGCAAAGCGGGAGAGTTCACAGATACGCAGTATTTT. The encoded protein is CASKAGEFTDTQYF.